The 24 T cell receptor beta chains given below trace back to one sample, sequenced in a study of CD8 T cells in Susac syndrome. Reverse transcription of roughly 0.5 to 1 ug RNA used random hexamers. A single record per CDR3 protein comes from TCRdb applying MiXCR to the immunoSEQ multiplex PCR reads. This table has 150,000 to 200,000 distinct CDR3 sequences, about 95% appearing once. Source material: CD4+ T cells from PBMCs. The origin of the receptors is a human donor in good health.

The chain combines TRBV20-1 with TRBJ1-5; the D gene is possibly TRBD1 (6 bases). CDR1 and CDR2 (germline): DFQATT, SNEGSKA (reference sequence). This CDR3 has 15 residues. Trimming took 5 bases from V and 3 from J, leaving 17 bases between them. CDR3 sequence: CSASGQLSLNQPQHF. The CDR3 region has the DNA TGCAGTGCTTCTGGACAGCTTAGCCTCAATCAGCCCCAGCATTTT.

The gene calls are TRBV4-3 and TRBJ1-1, with D possibly TRBD1 on 5 matching bases. This CDR3 contains 13 residues. CDR1 LGHNA and CDR2 YSLEER come from the germline V gene. Trimming removed 0 bases from V and 7 bases from J, with 9 bases in between. The CDR3 coding sequence is TGCGCCAGCAGCCAAGAGCAGGGTATTGAAGCTTTCTTT. Its protein is CASSQEQGIEAFF.

This sequence joins TRBV4-3 and TRBJ1-1; D is ambiguous. V lost 1 base and J lost 4, with 13 bases in between. Germline CDR1 reads LGHNA; CDR2 reads YSLEER. This CDR3 contains 15 residues. The CDR3 is CASSQANGRSTEAFF. CDR3 bases: TGCGCCAGCAGCCAAGCCAACGGAAGGAGCACTGAAGCTTTCTTT.

This clonotype has a handful of counts. The rearrangement uses TRBV14 and TRBJ1-1; D gene uncertain. V gave up 4 bases and J gave up 2 bases, with 8 bases separating them. This CDR3 contains 13 residues. Germline-derived CDR1 and CDR2 are SGHDN and FVKESK. Here the CDR3 DNA reads TGTGCCAGCAGCCCTACAAGAAACACTGAAGCTTTCTTT. This encodes CASSPTRNTEAFF.

The J gene is TRBJ2-1, the V gene TRBV25-1; tentative D call: TRBD1 (5 bases). The CDR3 is made up of 14 amino acids. V was cut by 8 bases and J by 9 bases, with 20 bases left in between. The V gene's germline CDR1 is MGHDK and CDR2 SYGVNS. This chain's CDR3 is CASGFSLRAGEQFF. In nucleotides, the CDR3 is TGTGCCAGCGGATTTAGCCTCAGGGCCGGTGAGCAGTTCTTC.

J is TRBJ1-1 and V is TRBV15; D may be TRBD1 (5 bases). Germline V lookup: CDR1 LNHNV, CDR2 YYDKDF (reference sequence). V lost 9 bases to trimming and J lost 5 bases, with 16 bases between them. The CDR3 has 13 residues. The CDR3 coding sequence is TGTGCCACGTCCGGCGCGGGGGGGACTGAAGCTTTCTTT. This gives the protein CATSGAGGTEAFF. The whole variable domain, remainder taken from reference TRBV15 and TRBJ1-1, is DAMVIQNPRYQVTQFGKPVTLSCSQTLNHNVMYWYQQKSSQAPKLLFHYYDKDFNNEADTPDNFQSRRPNTSFCFLDIRSPGLGDTAMYLCATSGAGGTEAFFGQGTRLTVV.

The chain couples TRBV30 to TRBJ2-5; 7 bases are shared with TRBD2. Germline CDR1 and CDR2: GTSNPN and SVGIG (reference sequence). The junction had 3 bases not matched to a gene; V was cut back by 3 bases and J by 2 bases. The CDR3 has 13 residues. This CDR3 is CAWRAGLQETQYF. As DNA, the CDR3 is TGTGCCTGGAGGGCGGGACTACAAGAGACCCAGTACTTC.

The rearrangement uses TRBV20-1 and TRBJ2-1, with D maybe TRBD1 (6 bases). The germline gives CDR1 DFQATT, CDR2 SNEGSKA (reference sequence). Trimming took 5 bases from V and 4 from J, leaving 12 bases between them. The CDR3 runs 13 residues. CDR3 residues: CSAPGQQYNEQFF. Written as DNA, the CDR3 is TGCAGTGCTCCGGGACAACAATACAATGAGCAGTTCTTC.

The rearrangement links TRBV2 to TRBJ2-1, with 8 bases fitting TRBD2. The CDR3 runs to 19 residues. Germline CDR1 reads SNHLY; CDR2 reads FYNNEI. The junction had 14 bases not matched to a gene; V was cut back by 4 bases and J by 0 bases. This CDR3 is CASSVGLRLAGFSYNEQFF. Written as DNA, the CDR3 is TGTGCCAGCAGTGTAGGCCTTAGATTAGCGGGGTTCTCCTACAATGAGCAGTTCTTC.

This chain joins TRBV7-2 and TRBJ2-1; D may be TRBD2 (6 bases). CDR3 length: 13 residues. CDR1 is SGHTA and CDR2 is FQGNSA in the germline V gene. Deletions cut 4 bases from V and 6 bases from J, with 10 bases between. The CDR3 nucleotides are TGTGCCAGCAGCTCCCAGCGGGCCAATGAGCAGTTCTTC. Translated: CASSSQRANEQFF. The variable domain in full, with the rest retrieved from reference TRBV7-2 and TRBJ2-1, is GAGVSQSPSNKVTEKGKDVELRCDPISGHTALYWYRQSLGQGLEFLIYFQGNSAPDKSGLPSDRFSAERTGGSVSTLTIQRTQQEDSAVYLCASSSQRANEQFFGPGTRLTVL.

A single count supports this clonotype. The V call is TRBV12-3 or TRBV12-4, the J call TRBJ1-5, with D possibly TRBD1 on 6 matching bases. The CDR3 runs 14 residues. V shed 7 bases and J shed 2 bases, with 12 bases lying between them. The CDR3 protein is CASTPPGGNQPQHF. For the CDR3, the DNA is TGTGCCAGCACTCCTCCAGGGGGCAATCAGCCCCAGCATTTT.

The rearrangement uses TRBV12-3 or TRBV12-4 and TRBJ2-3; 13 bases are shared with TRBD2. The CDR3 is 17 residues long. Trimming cost V 6 bases and J 2 bases; bases outside gene matches: 8. The CDR3 DNA reads TGTGCCAGCAGACTCCCGGGACTAGCGGGAACCACAGATACGCAGTATTTT. Translation: CASRLPGLAGTTDTQYF.

This clonotype was detected once. This chain joins TRBV4-3 and TRBJ1-5; D is unclear. The CDR3 contains 13 residues. Germline CDR1 and CDR2: LGHNA and YSLEER. V was pared by 0 bases and J by 8 bases, with 8 bases between. The DNA of the CDR3 is TGCGCCAGCAGCCAAGATATCGGGGAGCCCCAGCATTTT. Its protein product is CASSQDIGEPQHF.

The chain joins TRBV27 to TRBJ1-2; possibly TRBD1 for D (6 bases). The CDR3 covers 15 residues. Deletions cut 5 bases from V and 4 bases from J, with 17 bases between. Germline lookup yields CDR1 MNHEY and CDR2 SMNVEV (reference sequence). This CDR3 is CASSPDRKSGYGYTF. The CDR3 DNA sequence: TGTGCCAGCAGTCCTGACAGGAAATCGGGCTATGGCTACACCTTC.

J is TRBJ2-1 and V is TRBV18, with 7 bases matching TRBD2. The CDR3 is 15 residues long. The germline V gene has CDR1 KGHSH and CDR2 LQKENI. The junction had 8 bases not matched to a gene; V was cut back by 2 bases and J by 7 bases. The CDR3 protein is CASSPSSGVRNEQFF. The DNA for the CDR3 is TGTGCCAGCTCACCATCTAGCGGAGTAAGGAATGAGCAGTTCTTC.

CDR3 sequence: CASSPRLAKNIQYF. The DNA for the CDR3 is TGTGCCAGCAGCCCGCGATTAGCCAAAAACATTCAGTACTTC. This rearrangement joins TRBV9 to TRBJ2-4; the D is unclear. This CDR3 comprises 14 residues. Germline V CDR1 and CDR2: SGDLS, YYNGEE. Trimming stripped 4 bases from V and 0 bases from J, with 8 bases between.

The rearrangement uses TRBV20-1 and TRBJ1-1; perhaps TRBD1 as D (5 bases). Trimming shortened V by 0 bases and J by 4 bases, and 15 bases separated the two germline ends. Germline loops: CDR1 DFQATT, CDR2 SNEGSKA (reference sequence). CDR3 length: 15 residues. CDR3 loop: CSARDPRQGTTEAFF. The DNA for the CDR3 is TGCAGTGCTAGAGACCCGCGACAAGGGACCACTGAAGCTTTCTTT.

This chain's CDR3 is CATSDPGGAGGYTF. The CDR3 DNA follows: TGTGCCACCAGTGACCCAGGGGGCGCGGGAGGCTACACCTTC. The chain employs TRBV24-1 and TRBJ1-2; TRBD1 aligns across 8 bases. The J segment lost 8 bases and the V segment lost 4 bases, leaving 8 bases of the junction unmatched. Germline V lookup: CDR1 KGHDR, CDR2 SFDVKD. The CDR3 has 14 amino acids.

The rearrangement uses TRBV29-1 and TRBJ2-1, with D tentatively TRBD2 (6 bases). This CDR3 has 16 amino acids. V was pared by 7 bases and J by 3 bases, with 22 bases between. Germline CDR1 reads SQVTM; CDR2 reads ANQGSEA. The CDR3 region is CSARSWRMRDYNEQFF. CDR3 sequence (DNA): TGCAGCGCTAGAAGCTGGCGAATGCGGGACTACAATGAGCAGTTCTTC.

This clonotype was detected only once. The V call is TRBV19, the J call TRBJ2-1; unclear D gene. The germline CDR1 and CDR2 sequences are LNHDA and SQIVND (reference sequence). Trimming removed 6 bases at V and 4 bases at J, with 13 bases between. This CDR3 contains 14 residues. The CDR3 sequence: CASSATGPYNEQFF. CDR3 bases: TGTGCCAGTAGCGCCACGGGCCCTTACAATGAGCAGTTCTTC.

The V and J genes are TRBV29-1 and TRBJ1-2; 7 bases fit TRBD1. This CDR3 contains 14 residues. J was trimmed by 1 base and V by 0 bases; bases with no gene match: 2. CDR1 is SQVTM, CDR2 ANQGSEA, per germline. This CDR3 reads CSVEDNRGNYGYTF. Written as DNA, the CDR3 is TGCAGCGTTGAAGATAACAGGGGTAACTATGGCTACACCTTC.

The CDR3 region has the DNA TGCAGCGTTGAATCGGGAGCGGGAGCGGACAATGAGCAGTTCTTC. Translated: CSVESGAGADNEQFF. This chain connects TRBV29-1 to TRBJ2-1; TRBD2 aligns across 8 bases. Germline trimming cut 2 bases from V and 5 bases from J; bases unmatched to any gene: 8. Germline V lookup: CDR1 SQVTM, CDR2 ANQGSEA. This CDR3 has 15 residues.

This chain links TRBV20-1 with TRBJ2-7, with TRBD1 matching 8 bases. Germline CDR1 DFQATT, CDR2 SNEGSKA (reference sequence). This CDR3 is 11 amino acids long. V lost 3 bases to trimming and J lost 6 bases; unmatched junction nucleotides: 1. The CDR3 protein is CSARTGVEQYF. The CDR3 region has the DNA TGCAGTGCTAGGACAGGGGTCGAGCAGTACTTC.

CDR3 amino acids: CSVETSRGTGELFF. The CDR3 region has the DNA TGCAGCGTTGAAACCAGTCGTGGCACCGGGGAGCTGTTTTTT. The genes are TRBV29-1 and TRBJ2-2; no reliable D call. The germline V and J ends were trimmed by 2 bases and 4 bases, with 11 bases remaining between them. The CDR3 consists of 14 residues. CDR1 and CDR2 from the germline V gene are SQVTM and ANQGSEA.